One sample yielded the 21 T cell receptor beta chains listed below, sequenced in a study of post-analysis software for immune sequencing data. Points from the study as a whole: The study found TRBV5-6, TRBV5-1 and TRBV20-1 among roughly 5 TRBV segments more frequent in patients than controls.

Unique molecular identifiers were carried by the TCR beta cDNA libraries. In TCRdb, the PCR reads were re-called with MiXCR into one record per CDR3 protein. Of about 820,000 distinct CDR3 sequences listed, roughly 50% are singletons. These receptors' targets are unknown. The sample comprised blood. These receptors came from a girl aged 10 to 17 with multiple sclerosis.

The chain joins TRBV29-1 to TRBJ2-7; D is possibly TRBD2 (7 bases). V lost 4 bases, J lost 1 base, and 11 bases lay in between. The CDR3 runs to 13 residues. CDR1 and CDR2 (germline): SQVTM, ANQGSEA. In DNA form, the CDR3 reads TGCAGCGTTGTGGGAGGGACATCCTACGAGCAGTACTTC. Amino acid sequence: CSVVGGTSYEQYF.

The chain carries TRBV7-3 and TRBJ2-7; TRBD2 matches 8 bases. There are 15 residues in the CDR3. Trimming cost V 2 bases and J 3 bases; bases outside gene matches: 6. CDR1 and CDR2 from the germline V gene are SGHTA and FQGTGA. CDR3 sequence: CASSLGSGADYEQYF. CDR3 in DNA: TGTGCCAGCAGCTTAGGTAGCGGGGCGGACTACGAGCAGTACTTC.

There are a few counts of this clonotype. The chain links TRBV29-1 to TRBJ2-7, with D perhaps matching TRBD2 (7 bases). V gave up 4 bases and J gave up 1 base, with 14 bases separating them. Germline CDR1 reads SQVTM; CDR2 reads ANQGSEA. The CDR3 extends over 14 amino acids. DNA for the CDR3: TGCAGCGTTGTTGCGGGGGCAACATCCTACGAGCAGTACTTC. Residues: CSVVAGATSYEQYF.

The CDR3 sequence is CSARGSWDGIYGYTF. DNA of the CDR3: TGCAGTGCTAGGGGTTCTTGGGACGGGATCTATGGCTACACCTTC. The V gene is TRBV20-1, the J gene TRBJ1-2; D perhaps matches TRBD1 (5 bases). CDR3 length: 15 amino acids. Germline V gene sequence: CDR1 DFQATT, CDR2 SNEGSKA (reference sequence). The V end lost 3 bases, the J end lost 4 bases, and 18 bases lay between the germline ends.

The gene calls are TRBV3-1 and TRBJ2-2; 7 bases map to TRBD1. This CDR3 is built from 15 residues. The trim removed 6 bases at V and 6 bases at J, leaving 10 bases unmatched. Germline loops: CDR1 LGHDT, CDR2 YNNKEL (reference sequence). For the CDR3, the DNA is TGTGCCAGCAGTCTAGGACAGGCCCCTTCCGGGGAGCTGTTTTTT. This gives the protein CASSLGQAPSGELFF.

This sequence joins TRBV7-6 and TRBJ1-1, with 7 bases identical to TRBD1. This CDR3 has 15 residues. Trimming removed 3 bases from V and 1 base from J; junction bases left unmatched: 5. Germline CDR1 SGHVS, CDR2 FNYEAQ. The chain's CDR3 is CASSLTGFKNTEAFF. The CDR3 nucleotides read TGTGCCAGCAGCTTGACAGGGTTTAAGAACACTGAAGCTTTCTTT.

The V and J genes are TRBV4-1 and TRBJ1-2; 7 bases map to TRBD1. The CDR3 has 15 amino acids. V shed 3 bases and J 5 bases; nucleotides not matched to a gene: 9. Germline CDR1 is MGHRA and CDR2 is YSYEKL. CDR3 in DNA: TGCGCCAGCAGCCATGGAGACAGGGACGTGTATGGCTACACCTTC. It specifies CASSHGDRDVYGYTF.

The chain is built from TRBV10-3 and TRBJ2-7, with D maybe TRBD1 (7 bases). Germline V CDR1 and CDR2: ENHRY, SYGVKD. This CDR3 is built from 13 residues. Trimming stripped 10 bases from V and 0 bases from J, with 13 bases between. The CDR3 sequence is CASGTANSYEQYF. DNA of the CDR3: TGTGCCAGCGGGACAGCAAACTCCTACGAGCAGTACTTC.

This clonotype was detected only a few times. The chain has TRBV4-1 and TRBJ1-2, with a weak D call TRBD1 (6 bases). The CDR3 consists of 18 residues. Germline V gene data show CDR1 as MGHRA and CDR2 as YSYEKL. V shed 0 bases and J shed 8 bases, with 25 bases lying between them. The CDR3 nucleotides read TGCGCCAGCAGCCAAGAACCGAAAGGACAGCCCCTCCATTCAGGCTACACCTTC. This codes for CASSQEPKGQPLHSGYTF.

This clonotype has a handful of counts. The V call is TRBV27, the J call TRBJ2-5; D gene uncertain. The DNA end lines up better with TRBJ2-7; the J call may be wrong. CDR3 size: 14 residues. CDR1 MNHEY and CDR2 SMNVEV come from the germline V gene (reference sequence). The CDR3 nucleotides are TGTGCCAGCAGTTTGTACCCAGGATTCTACGAGCAGTACTTC. Encoded protein: CASSLYPGFYEQYF.

This chain's CDR3 is CASSRNRGAGELFF. CDR3 bases: TGTGCCAGCAGCCGAAACAGGGGAGCCGGGGAGCTGTTTTTT. The rearrangement joins TRBV7-2 to TRBJ2-2, with 7 bases fitting TRBD1. V lost 5 bases, J lost 6 bases, and 6 bases stayed unmatched. From germline, CDR1 is SGHTA and CDR2 FQGNSA. CDR3 size: 14 residues.

This clonotype turned up a few times. This sequence joins TRBV6-5 and TRBJ2-5, with 10 bases lining up with TRBD1. Germline lookup yields CDR1 MNHEY and CDR2 SVGAGI. V lost 8 bases, J lost 5 bases, and 14 bases stayed unmatched. The CDR3 length is 16 residues. The CDR3 bases are TGTGCCAGCGCCCACCCTGGGACAGGGGCGGAGGAGACCCAGTACTTC. Translated, it gives CASAHPGTGAEETQYF.

At least ten counts were recorded for this clonotype. J is TRBJ2-5 and V is TRBV29-1; D gene ambiguous. Between the trimmed V and J ends, which lost 1 base and 6 bases, there was a span of 18 bases. The CDR3 covers 15 residues. Germline CDR1 is SQVTM and CDR2 is ANQGSEA. The CDR3 spells CSVEAGRPQAKTQYF. The CDR3 coding sequence is TGCAGCGTTGAAGCAGGACGGCCCCAGGCAAAGACCCAGTACTTC. The entire variable domain, with the rest obtained from reference TRBV29-1 and TRBJ2-5, is as follows: SAVISQKPSRDICQRGTSLTIQCQVDSQVTMMFWYRQQPGQSLTLIATANQGSEATYESGFVIDKFPISRPNLTFSTLTVSNMSPEDSSIYLCSVEAGRPQAKTQYFGPGTRLLVL.

CDR3 residues: CASRDVYEQYF. The CDR3 nucleotides are TGTGCCAGCAGGGACGTCTACGAGCAGTACTTC. The V and J genes are TRBV6-2 or TRBV6-3 and TRBJ2-7; D is unclear. The CDR3 is 11 amino acids. CDR1 and CDR2 from the germline V gene are MNHEY and SVGEGT. Between the trimmed V and J ends, which lost 6 bases and 3 bases, there was a span of 6 bases.

The genes are TRBV5-1 and TRBJ1-1; D is undetermined. With 5 bases removed from V and 0 bases from J, the gap between germline ends came to 14 bases. CDR1 is SGHRS and CDR2 is YFSETQ in the germline V gene. CDR3 length: 15 amino acids. The DNA of the CDR3 is TGCGCCAGCAGGATCCCCGGCAGGTTGAACACTGAAGCTTTCTTT. As protein: CASRIPGRLNTEAFF.

This chain joins TRBV6-2 or TRBV6-3 and TRBJ2-7; TRBD2 matches 9 bases. Germline V CDR1 and CDR2: MNHEY, SVGEGT. After removal of 2 bases from V and 1 base from J, the junction contained 3 bases not matched to a gene. This CDR3 is built from 15 residues. The CDR3 DNA sequence: TGTGCCAGCAGTTACACTAGCGGGCCTTCCTACGAGCAGTACTTC. Encoded protein: CASSYTSGPSYEQYF.

This clonotype was observed a few times. The CDR3: CASSSGPLGDIQYF. In DNA form, the CDR3 reads TGTGCCAGCAGCTCGGGACCGCTGGGGGACATTCAGTACTTC. V gene TRBV13 combines with J gene TRBJ2-4; D is possibly TRBD1 or TRBD2 (5 bases each). Trimming left V 4 bases short and J 8 bases short, with 15 bases between. The CDR3 spans 14 residues. From germline, CDR1 is PRHDT and CDR2 FYEKMQ (reference sequence). Full variable domain (rest looked up from reference TRBV13 and TRBJ2-4): AAGVIQSPRHLIKEKRETATLKCYPIPRHDTVYWYQQGPGQDPQFLISFYEKMQSDKGSIPDRFSAQQFSDYHSELNMSSLELGDSALYFCASSSGPLGDIQYFGAGTRLSVL.

This clonotype was found a few times. The chain combines TRBV6-5 with TRBJ1-6; unclear D gene. The ends were cut back, 4 bases at V and 7 bases at J, with 5 bases in the middle. The CDR3 spans 12 residues. Germline loops: CDR1 MNHEY, CDR2 SVGAGI. CDR3 DNA sequence: TGTGCCAGCAGTTTACTAAATTCACCCCTCCACTTT. Residues: CASSLLNSPLHF.

In this sample, this clonotype turned up a few times. The rearrangement joins TRBV6-5 to TRBJ2-4; 11 nucleotides line up with TRBD2. The DNA end is more similar to TRBJ2-7, so the J call may be wrong. The CDR3 totals 15 residues. The V gene's germline CDR1 is MNHEY and CDR2 SVGAGI. As DNA, the CDR3 is TGTGCCAGCAGTCCGGGACTAGCGGTCACCTACGAGCAGTACTTC. Translation gives CASSPGLAVTYEQYF.

The CDR3 nucleotides read TGTGCCAGCAGCGTAGCCCCCACGTCCTACGGGCAGTACTTC. Translated, it gives CASSVAPTSYGQYF. The gene calls are TRBV9 and TRBJ2-4, with D unresolved. Trimming stripped 0 bases from V and 13 bases from J, with 17 bases between. The CDR3 totals 14 residues. Germline loops: CDR1 SGDLS, CDR2 YYNGEE.

The chain couples TRBV20-1 to TRBJ2-1; a weak D match, TRBD2 (5 bases). This CDR3 is built from 12 residues. With 2 bases removed from V and 4 bases from J, the gap between germline ends came to 6 bases. The germline V gene encodes CDR1 DFQATT and CDR2 SNEGSKA (reference sequence). Here the CDR3 reads CSARSGYNEQFF. CDR3 DNA: TGCAGTGCTAGATCGGGGTACAATGAGCAGTTCTTC.